A single T cell receptor beta chain is shown here with its context. Its antigen is not known. This sample is drawn from a study of cytomegalovirus exposure and HLA in healthy donors. Study observations and caveats: Later work found that TCR association rates differed between HLA loci; DRB1 had the most and HLA-C the fewest. Prediction of most subjects' HLA-A and HLA-B alleles by TCR beta sequences was reportedly accurate. Previous analysis showed most TCR beta V segments were productive about 90% or about 30% of the time.

The CDR3 length is 16 residues. The germline gives CDR1 SGHRS, CDR2 YFSETQ. V lost 3 bases to trimming and J lost 0 bases; unmatched junction nucleotides: 8. PCR was performed using 60 Vbeta and 13 Jbeta primers. Sequencing was performed with immunoSEQ multiplex PCR; in TCRdb, only in-frame clones are kept and a portion is missing. The repertoire holds 250,000 to 350,000 clones, with roughly 70% as singletons. Sequences were obtained from PBMCs. The clonotype was recovered from a female donor in good health and CMV-seronegative. This chain joins TRBV5-1 and TRBJ1-2; 7 positions match TRBD1. DNA of the CDR3: TGCGCCAGCAGCTCTGGCAGGACAGGAGCTAACTATGGCTACACCTTC. Its protein product is CASSSGRTGANYGYTF.